The clone carrying this T cell receptor beta chain was counted only a few times. V shed 3 bases, J shed 7 bases, and the junction held 8 bases outside the gene matches. This CDR3 spans 14 amino acids. The germline V gene encodes CDR1 MDHEN and CDR2 SYDVKM. Diagnoses were made from clinical symptoms, serum measures (thyroxine and TRAb), thyroid ultrasound and orbital computed tomography. The investigators amplified TCR beta CDR3 regions from RNA transcripts. HTBI primers were employed in a first-round RT-PCR of the TCR CDR3. Each CDR3 protein gets one entry after TCRdb re-called the multiplex PCR reads with MiXCR. The profile covers some 700,000 distinct CDR3 sequences, with approximately 15% appearing a single time and less than 20% taken by the ten largest. The data are from a study of T cells in Graves' hyperthyroidism and ophthalmopathy.

The sequencing input was blood. The chain is built from TRBV28 and TRBJ2-7; 8 bases are a match to TRBD1. The sequence derives from a man between 50 and 59 years old with Graves' hyperthyroidism. The CDR3 DNA follows: TGTGCCAGCAGTTTCGGTCAGGGGGCTGAAGAGCAGTACTTC. Its protein product is CASSFGQGAEEQYF.